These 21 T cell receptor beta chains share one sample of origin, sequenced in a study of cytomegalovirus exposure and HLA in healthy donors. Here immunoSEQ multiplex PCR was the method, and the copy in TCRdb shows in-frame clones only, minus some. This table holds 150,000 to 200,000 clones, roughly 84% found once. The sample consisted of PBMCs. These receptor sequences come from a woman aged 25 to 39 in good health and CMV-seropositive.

The CDR3 loop is CASSSPLRASGSKYEQYF. Written as DNA, the CDR3 is TGTGCCAGCAGTTCCCCCCTAAGGGCTAGCGGGAGTAAGTACGAGCAGTACTTC. This chain links TRBV28 with TRBJ2-7; 10 positions agree with TRBD2. The CDR3 contains 18 residues. The germline V gene encodes CDR1 MDHEN and CDR2 SYDVKM. V trimming: 4 bases; J trimming: 4 bases; junction bases outside the gene matches: 16.

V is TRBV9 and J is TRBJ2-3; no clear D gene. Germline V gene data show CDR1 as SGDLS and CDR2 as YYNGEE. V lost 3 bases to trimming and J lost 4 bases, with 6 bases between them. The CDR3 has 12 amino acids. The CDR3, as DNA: TGTGCCAGCAGCGGTGGGCCAGATACGCAGTATTTT. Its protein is CASSGGPDTQYF.

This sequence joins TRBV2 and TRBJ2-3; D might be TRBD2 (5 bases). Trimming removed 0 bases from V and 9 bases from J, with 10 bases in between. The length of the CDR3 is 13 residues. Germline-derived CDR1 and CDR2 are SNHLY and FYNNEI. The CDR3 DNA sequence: TGTGCCAGCAGTGAAGCGAGGGAAGCGACGCAGTATTTT. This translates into CASSEAREATQYF.

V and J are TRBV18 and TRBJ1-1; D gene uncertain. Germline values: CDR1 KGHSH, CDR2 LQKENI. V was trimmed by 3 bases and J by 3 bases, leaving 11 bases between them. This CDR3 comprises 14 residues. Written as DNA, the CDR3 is TGTGCCAGCTCACCCTCAAGACGGGACACTGAAGCTTTCTTT. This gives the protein CASSPSRRDTEAFF.

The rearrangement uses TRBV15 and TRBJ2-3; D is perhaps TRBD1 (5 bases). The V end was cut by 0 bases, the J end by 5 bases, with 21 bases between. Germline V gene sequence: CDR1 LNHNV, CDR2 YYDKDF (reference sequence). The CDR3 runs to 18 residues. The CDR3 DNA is TGTGCCACCAGCAGAGATTCGAGGTTTCAGGGTTCCCGAGATACGCAGTATTTT. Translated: CATSRDSRFQGSRDTQYF.

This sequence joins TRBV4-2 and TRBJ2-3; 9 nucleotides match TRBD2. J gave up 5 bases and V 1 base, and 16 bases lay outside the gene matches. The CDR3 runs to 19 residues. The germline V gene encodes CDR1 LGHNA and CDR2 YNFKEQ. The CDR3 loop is CASSQGPGVTSGFEDTQYF. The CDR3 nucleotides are TGTGCCAGCAGCCAAGGCCCAGGCGTGACTAGCGGCTTCGAAGATACGCAGTATTTT.

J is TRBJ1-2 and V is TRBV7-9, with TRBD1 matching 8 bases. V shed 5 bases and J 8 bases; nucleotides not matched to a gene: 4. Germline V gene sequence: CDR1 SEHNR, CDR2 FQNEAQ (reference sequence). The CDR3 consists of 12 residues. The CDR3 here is CASSLTGGGYTF. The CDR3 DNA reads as TGTGCCAGCAGCCTCACAGGGGGAGGCTACACCTTC.

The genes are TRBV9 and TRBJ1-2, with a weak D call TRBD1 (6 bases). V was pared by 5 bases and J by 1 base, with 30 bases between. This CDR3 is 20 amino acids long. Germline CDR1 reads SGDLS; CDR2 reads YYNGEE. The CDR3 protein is CASRRVTGGLGAVLNYGYTF. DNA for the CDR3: TGTGCCAGCAGGCGTGTGACCGGTGGGCTGGGGGCCGTTCTTAACTATGGCTACACCTTC.

The CDR3 DNA follows: TGTGCCAGCAGCCCGCGGGCCTCGAGGGAGACCCAGTACTTC. This gives the protein CASSPRASRETQYF. The rearrangement joins TRBV27 to TRBJ2-5, with D possibly matching TRBD2 (5 bases). V shed 6 bases and J shed 5 bases, with 16 bases lying between them. Germline lookup yields CDR1 MNHEY and CDR2 SMNVEV (reference sequence). The CDR3 length is 14 residues.

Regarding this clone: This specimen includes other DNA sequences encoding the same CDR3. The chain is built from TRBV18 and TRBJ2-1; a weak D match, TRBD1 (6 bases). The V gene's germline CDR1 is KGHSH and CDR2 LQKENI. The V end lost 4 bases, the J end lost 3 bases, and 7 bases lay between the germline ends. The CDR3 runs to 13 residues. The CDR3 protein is CASSLDSYNEQFF. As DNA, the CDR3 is TGTGCCAGCTCACTGGACAGCTACAATGAGCAGTTCTTC.

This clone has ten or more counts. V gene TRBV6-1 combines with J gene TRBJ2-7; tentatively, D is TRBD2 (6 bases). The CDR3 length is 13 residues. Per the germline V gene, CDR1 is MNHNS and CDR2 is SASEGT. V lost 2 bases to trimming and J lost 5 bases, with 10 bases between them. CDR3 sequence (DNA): TGTGCCAGCAGTGAACTGGGAGGAAACGAGCAGTACTTC. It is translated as CASSELGGNEQYF.

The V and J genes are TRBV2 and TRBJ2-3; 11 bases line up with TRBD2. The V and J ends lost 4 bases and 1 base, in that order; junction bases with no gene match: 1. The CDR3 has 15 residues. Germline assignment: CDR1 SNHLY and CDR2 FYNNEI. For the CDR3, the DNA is TGTGCCAGCAGTGTAGCGGGAGGGGGCACAGATACGCAGTATTTT. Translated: CASSVAGGGTDTQYF.

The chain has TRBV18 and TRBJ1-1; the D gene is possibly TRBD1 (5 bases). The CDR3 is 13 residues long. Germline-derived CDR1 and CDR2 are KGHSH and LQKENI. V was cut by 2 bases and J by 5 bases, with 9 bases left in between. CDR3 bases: TGTGCCAGCTCACCAGGGGCGGTTACTGAAGCTTTCTTT. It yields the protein CASSPGAVTEAFF.

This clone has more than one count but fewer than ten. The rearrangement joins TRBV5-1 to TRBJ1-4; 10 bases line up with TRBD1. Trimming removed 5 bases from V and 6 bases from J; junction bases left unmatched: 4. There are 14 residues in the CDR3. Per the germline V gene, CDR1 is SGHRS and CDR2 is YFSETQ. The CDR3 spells CASRVTGGDEKLFF. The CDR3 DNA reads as TGCGCCAGCAGGGTGACAGGGGGCGATGAAAAACTGTTTTTT.

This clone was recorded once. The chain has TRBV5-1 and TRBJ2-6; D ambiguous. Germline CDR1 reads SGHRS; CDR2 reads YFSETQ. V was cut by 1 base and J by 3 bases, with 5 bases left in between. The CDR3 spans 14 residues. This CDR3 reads CASSLYLGANVLTF. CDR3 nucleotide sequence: TGCGCCAGCAGCTTGTATCTTGGGGCCAACGTCCTGACTTTC.

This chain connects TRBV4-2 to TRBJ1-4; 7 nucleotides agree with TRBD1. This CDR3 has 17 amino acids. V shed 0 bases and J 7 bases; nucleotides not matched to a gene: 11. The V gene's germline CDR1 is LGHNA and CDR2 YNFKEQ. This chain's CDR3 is CASSQDDPGTGVEKLFF. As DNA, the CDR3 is TGTGCCAGCAGCCAAGATGATCCCGGCACAGGGGTTGAAAAACTGTTTTTT.

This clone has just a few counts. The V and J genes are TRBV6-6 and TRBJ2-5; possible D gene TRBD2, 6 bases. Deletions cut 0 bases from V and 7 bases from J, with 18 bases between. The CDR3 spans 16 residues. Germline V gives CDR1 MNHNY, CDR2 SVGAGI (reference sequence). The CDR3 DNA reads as TGTGCCAGCAGTTACTCTCCCCCGGGAGTCAGCGTGACCCAGTACTTC. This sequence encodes CASSYSPPGVSVTQYF.

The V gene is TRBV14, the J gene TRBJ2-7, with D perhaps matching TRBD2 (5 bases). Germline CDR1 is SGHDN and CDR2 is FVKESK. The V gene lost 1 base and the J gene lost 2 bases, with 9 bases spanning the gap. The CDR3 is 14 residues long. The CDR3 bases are TGTGCCAGCAGCCAAGCGGGGATCACCTACGAGCAGTACTTC. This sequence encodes CASSQAGITYEQYF.

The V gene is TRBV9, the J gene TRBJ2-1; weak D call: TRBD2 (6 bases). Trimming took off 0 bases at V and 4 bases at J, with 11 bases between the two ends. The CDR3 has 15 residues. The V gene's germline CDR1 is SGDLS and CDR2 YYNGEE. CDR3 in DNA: TGTGCCAGCAGCGTAGACCCTGGGGGGTACAATGAGCAGTTCTTC. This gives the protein CASSVDPGGYNEQFF.

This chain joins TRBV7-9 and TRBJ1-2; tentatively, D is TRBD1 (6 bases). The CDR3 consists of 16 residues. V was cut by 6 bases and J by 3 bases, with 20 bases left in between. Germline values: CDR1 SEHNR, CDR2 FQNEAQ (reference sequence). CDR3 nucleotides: TGTGCCAGCAGTCTGATTCGGACAGATTCATACTATGGCTACACCTTC. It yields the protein CASSLIRTDSYYGYTF.

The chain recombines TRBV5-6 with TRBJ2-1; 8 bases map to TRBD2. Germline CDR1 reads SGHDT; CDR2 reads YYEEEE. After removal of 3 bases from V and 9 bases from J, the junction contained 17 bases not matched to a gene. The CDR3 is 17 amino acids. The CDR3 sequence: CASSWGATSARRGEQFF. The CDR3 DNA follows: TGTGCCAGCAGCTGGGGGGCGACTAGCGCAAGGAGGGGTGAGCAGTTCTTC.